The 32 T cell receptor beta chains below all came from one sample that was sequenced in a study of T cell responses to AZD1222 COVID-19 vaccine. Using immunoSEQ multiplex PCR, the repertoire was profiled, and TCRdb retains in-frame clones only, with some absent. The sample has around 64,000 clones; 83% are singletons. This sample comprised peripheral blood, obtained 28 days after the second AZD1222 dose. The receptors stem from an adult who received the AZD1222 COVID-19 vaccine.

In DNA, the CDR3 is TGCGCCAGCAGCGCAGGACAGGGCGGCTCCTACAATGAGCAGTTCTTC. Amino acid sequence: CASSAGQGGSYNEQFF. The chain couples TRBV4-3 to TRBJ2-1; 8 bases line up with TRBD1. Germline trimming cut 5 bases from V and 0 bases from J; bases unmatched to any gene: 6. The CDR3 length is 16 residues. CDR1 and CDR2 (germline): LGHNA, YSLEER.

This chain joins TRBV6-5 and TRBJ1-2; the match to TRBD1 covers 7 bases. In germline, CDR1 is MNHEY, CDR2 SVGAGI. This CDR3 is 15 amino acids long. J gave up 0 bases and V 2 bases, and 3 bases lay outside the gene matches. The CDR3 is CASSYITGANYGYTF. The CDR3 DNA is TGTGCCAGCAGTTACATCACAGGGGCTAACTATGGCTACACCTTC.

V usage is TRBV6-6 and J usage is TRBJ2-1, with a possible D match to TRBD2 (6 bases). The germline V gene encodes CDR1 MNHNY and CDR2 SVGAGI (reference sequence). V shed 7 bases and J shed 8 bases, with 21 bases lying between them. The CDR3 has 15 amino acids. The CDR3 here is CASNTAGGRSDEQFF. DNA of the CDR3: TGTGCCAGCAATACGGCCGGTGGGAGGTCCGATGAGCAGTTCTTC.

The V and J genes are TRBV19 and TRBJ2-1; a weak D match, TRBD2 (6 bases). This CDR3 has 15 amino acids. Germline V gene data show CDR1 as LNHDA and CDR2 as SQIVND (reference sequence). With 6 bases removed from V and 5 bases from J, the gap between germline ends came to 17 bases. CDR3 residues: CASSRGISEDNEQFF. CDR3 nucleotides: TGTGCCAGTAGCCGGGGGATTAGCGAGGACAATGAGCAGTTCTTC.

The J gene is TRBJ1-1, the V gene TRBV7-8, with D maybe TRBD1 (5 bases). CDR3 length: 16 amino acids. CDR1 is SGHVS and CDR2 is FQNEAQ in the germline V gene. The V gene lost 3 bases and the J gene lost 4 bases, with 18 bases spanning the gap. CDR3 coding DNA: TGTGCCAGCAGCTTTTCCCGCAGGGACGTGGGCACTGAAGCTTTCTTT. Protein sequence: CASSFSRRDVGTEAFF.

CDR3 loop: CASSLLDRGNEKLFF. The CDR3 DNA follows: TGTGCCAGCAGCTTACTGGACAGGGGTAATGAAAAACTGTTTTTT. V gene TRBV7-9 combines with J gene TRBJ1-4, with 9 bases identical to TRBD1. The trim removed 2 bases at V and 4 bases at J, leaving 2 bases unmatched. The germline V gene has CDR1 SEHNR and CDR2 FQNEAQ (reference sequence). The CDR3 loop spans 15 amino acids.

The chain carries TRBV29-1 and TRBJ1-1; no clear D. The CDR3 contains 13 residues. CDR1 is SQVTM and CDR2 is ANQGSEA in the germline V gene. The ends were cut back, 6 bases at V and 2 bases at J, with 13 bases in the middle. The DNA for the CDR3 is TGCAGCGTCGCAGGCAAGCTAAACACTGAAGCTTTCTTT. The encoded protein is CSVAGKLNTEAFF.

This clone was observed at least ten times. The chain employs TRBV11-3 and TRBJ2-1, with D possibly TRBD1 on 5 matching bases. Germline CDR1 reads SGHNT; CDR2 reads YENEEA. Trimming left V 2 bases short and J 12 bases short, with 11 bases between. The CDR3 covers 12 residues. The CDR3 is CASSLTGSGQFF. The CDR3 DNA sequence: TGTGCCAGCAGCTTAACAGGCAGTGGGCAGTTCTTC. The whole variable domain, filled in from reference TRBV11-3 and TRBJ2-1, reads EAGVVQSPRYKIIEKKQPVAFWCNPISGHNTLYWYLQNLGQGPELLIRYENEEAVDDSQLPKDRFSAERLKGVDSTLKIQPAELGDSAVYLCASSLTGSGQFFGPGTRLTVL.

This clone occurred once. This chain connects TRBV27 to TRBJ1-5; maybe TRBD1 (6 bases). This CDR3 comprises 13 residues. Germline values: CDR1 MNHEY, CDR2 SMNVEV (reference sequence). V gave up 3 bases and J gave up 7 bases, with 10 bases separating them. The CDR3 nucleotides are TGTGCCAGCAGTTTCAGGGGCGAGCAGCCCCAGCATTTT. Translated, it gives CASSFRGEQPQHF.

V gene TRBV7-9 combines with J gene TRBJ1-1; TRBD1 might be the D (5 bases). Between the trimmed V and J ends, which lost 0 bases and 1 base, there was a span of 15 bases. The length of the CDR3 is 17 residues. Germline-derived CDR1 and CDR2 are SEHNR and FQNEAQ (reference sequence). CDR3 loop: CASSLARAMGRNTEAFF. The CDR3 region has the DNA TGTGCCAGCAGCTTAGCGCGGGCTATGGGGCGGAACACTGAAGCTTTCTTT.

A single count supports this clone. The chain joins TRBV14 to TRBJ2-7, with D unclear. The CDR3 runs to 12 residues. Trimming removed 0 bases from V and 8 bases from J, with 8 bases in between. The germline CDR1 and CDR2 sequences are SGHDN and FVKESK. CDR3 in amino acids: CASSQDILKQYF. CDR3 bases: TGTGCCAGCAGCCAAGATATATTAAAGCAGTACTTC. The entire variable domain, with the rest obtained from reference TRBV14 and TRBJ2-7, is as follows: EAGVTQFPSHSVIEKGQTVTLRCDPISGHDNLYWYRRVMGKEIKFLLHFVKESKQDESGMPNNRFLAERTGGTYSTLKVQPAELEDSGVYFCASSQDILKQYFGPGTRLTVT.

The rearrangement uses TRBV18 and TRBJ2-1; 8 bases are shared with TRBD1. The length of the CDR3 is 14 residues. V lost 2 bases, J lost 6 bases, and 3 bases stayed unmatched. Germline V gene sequence: CDR1 KGHSH, CDR2 LQKENI. Here the CDR3 reads CASSPLTGVNEQFF. CDR3 sequence (DNA): TGTGCCAGCTCACCATTGACAGGGGTCAATGAGCAGTTCTTC.

The gene calls are TRBV7-9 and TRBJ2-5, with 7 bases aligning to TRBD2. This CDR3 has 13 amino acids. CDR1 is SEHNR and CDR2 is FQNEAQ in the germline V gene (reference sequence). Trimming removed 3 bases from V and 5 bases from J; junction bases left unmatched: 3. The CDR3 spells CASSFAGEETQYF. The CDR3 DNA is TGTGCCAGCAGCTTCGCGGGGGAGGAGACCCAGTACTTC.

A few counts support this clone. The chain joins TRBV12-3 or TRBV12-4 to TRBJ1-2; D possibly corresponds to TRBD1 (5 bases). Trimming pared 5 bases from V and 6 bases from J, leaving 10 bases between. The length of the CDR3 is 12 residues. The CDR3 protein is CASSISGNGYTF. The DNA of the CDR3 is TGTGCCAGCAGTATTTCAGGGAATGGCTACACCTTC.

The chain joins TRBV11-1 to TRBJ2-7, with 9 bases matching TRBD1. The germline V gene has CDR1 SGHAT and CDR2 FQDESV (reference sequence). Germline trimming cut 0 bases from V and 4 bases from J; bases unmatched to any gene: 4. This CDR3 comprises 15 residues. CDR3 in DNA: TGTGCCAGCAGCTTAGCGGGACAGGGTGCGTACGAGCAGTACTTC. Amino acid sequence: CASSLAGQGAYEQYF.

This clone qualifies as medium-sized. The chain couples TRBV4-1 to TRBJ1-2; D is unresolved. V lost 6 bases to trimming and J lost 7 bases, with 12 bases between them. The V gene's germline CDR1 is MGHRA and CDR2 YSYEKL. This CDR3 region has 12 residues. The CDR3 coding sequence is TGCGCCAGCAGGCTCCCTCCAATTGGCTACACCTTC. Protein: CASRLPPIGYTF.

This clone has only one observation. V is TRBV30 and J is TRBJ1-6; no clear D. CDR3 length: 13 amino acids. Trimming removed 4 bases from V and 6 bases from J, with 10 bases in between. Germline CDR1 is GTSNPN and CDR2 is SVGIG (reference sequence). DNA of the CDR3: TGTGCCTGGATAAAAGACGTTAATTCACCCCTCCACTTT. It translates to CAWIKDVNSPLHF.

V gene TRBV5-1 combines with J gene TRBJ1-1; weak D call: TRBD1 (5 bases). Trimming shortened V by 3 bases and J by 5 bases, and 11 bases separated the two germline ends. The CDR3 has 13 residues. Germline V CDR1 and CDR2: SGHRS, YFSETQ. The CDR3: CASSSAGETEAFF. As DNA, the CDR3 is TGCGCCAGCAGCTCCGCGGGGGAGACTGAAGCTTTCTTT. The whole variable domain, remainder taken from reference TRBV5-1 and TRBJ1-1, is KAGVTQTPRYLIKTRGQQVTLSCSPISGHRSVSWYQQTPGQGLQFLFEYFSETQRNKGNFPGRFSGRQFSNSRSEMNVSTLELGDSALYLCASSSAGETEAFFGQGTRLTVV.

The CDR3 is CASSHPRTGTGLGYEQYF. The DNA for the CDR3 is TGCGCCAGCAGCCACCCCAGGACCGGGACAGGACTCGGCTACGAGCAGTACTTC. The gene calls are TRBV4-1 and TRBJ2-7; 8 nucleotides match TRBD1. J lost 3 bases, V lost 3 bases, and 16 bases had no gene match. Germline-derived CDR1 and CDR2 are MGHRA and YSYEKL. The CDR3 loop spans 18 amino acids.

DNA of the CDR3: TGCGCCAGCAGCCAAGCAACAGGGGGCGTAGGTAATTCACCCCTCCACTTT. This encodes CASSQATGGVGNSPLHF. This sequence joins TRBV4-3 and TRBJ1-6, with 9 bases identical to TRBD1. The CDR3 contains 17 residues. CDR1 is LGHNA, CDR2 YSLEER, per germline. Trimming cost V 1 base and J 6 bases; bases outside gene matches: 7.

For this clone: The same CDR3 also results from other DNA sequences found in this sample. V is TRBV19 and J is TRBJ1-1; the D is unclear. The CDR3 has 13 amino acids. Trimming stripped 3 bases from V and 1 base from J, with 6 bases between. Germline V lookup: CDR1 LNHDA, CDR2 SQIVND (reference sequence). CDR3 DNA: TGTGCCAGTAGTATCGGAGGGAACACTGAAGCTTTCTTT. It yields the protein CASSIGGNTEAFF.

J is TRBJ1-3 and V is TRBV6-5, with D tentatively TRBD1 (5 bases). The CDR3 runs 14 residues. Germline values: CDR1 MNHEY, CDR2 SVGAGI. V lost 2 bases to trimming and J lost 4 bases, with 9 bases between them. The CDR3 protein is CASSYRQGGNTIYF. DNA for the CDR3: TGTGCCAGCAGTTACCGGCAGGGAGGAAACACCATATATTTT.

V and J are TRBV19 and TRBJ2-3, with no clear D. Germline lookup yields CDR1 LNHDA and CDR2 SQIVND (reference sequence). The CDR3 consists of 15 residues. Trimming removed 9 bases at V and 2 bases at J, with 18 bases between. DNA for the CDR3: TGTGCCAGCCCCCCTTCTCTGGGGAACACAGATACGCAGTATTTT. Translated, it gives CASPPSLGNTDTQYF.

The sample holds a few counts of this clone. J is TRBJ2-1 and V is TRBV10-1; 7 bases align to TRBD2. Germline CDR1 is WNHNN and CDR2 is SYGVQD (reference sequence). The CDR3 spans 15 residues. The V and J ends lost 3 bases and 3 bases, in that order; junction bases with no gene match: 5. The CDR3 DNA is TGCGCCAGCAGTGATTTTGCGGGGGTCTACAATGAGCAGTTCTTC. The encoded protein is CASSDFAGVYNEQFF.

The chain couples TRBV28 to TRBJ2-3, with 7 bases that match TRBD2. The CDR3 is 15 amino acids. Germline assignment: CDR1 MDHEN and CDR2 SYDVKM. The V segment lost 2 bases and the J segment 2 bases; nucleotides outside the gene matches: 4. CDR3 coding DNA: TGTGCCAGCAGTTTAGGCGGGGGAGTCACAGATACGCAGTATTTT. Translating gives CASSLGGGVTDTQYF.

The chain links TRBV5-1 to TRBJ1-6, with 7 bases lining up with TRBD1. The V gene end was trimmed by 0 bases and the J gene end by 8 bases; junction bases not matched to a gene: 5. The CDR3 is 15 amino acids. The germline CDR1 and CDR2 sequences are SGHRS and YFSETQ. CDR3 sequence reads: CASSLAGQQDSPLHF. The DNA of the CDR3 is TGCGCCAGCAGCTTGGCGGGACAGCAGGATTCACCCCTCCACTTT.

The CDR3 DNA is TGCGCCAGCAGCCAGCTAGGCTCCTACGAGCAGTACTTC. This sequence encodes CASSQLGSYEQYF. The chain uses TRBV4-1 and TRBJ2-7, with D uncertain. CDR3 length: 13 residues. Trimming stripped 3 bases from V and 0 bases from J, with 6 bases between. Looked up from germline, CDR1 is MGHRA and CDR2 is YSYEKL.

The rearrangement links TRBV7-2 to TRBJ1-4; TRBD1 agrees at 9 bases. V was pared by 1 base and J by 4 bases, with 1 base of the junction left unmatched. The CDR3 spans 15 residues. Per the germline V gene, CDR1 is SGHTA and CDR2 is FQGNSA. The CDR3 here is CASSLVTGGNEKLFF. CDR3 in DNA: TGTGCCAGCAGCTTAGTGACAGGGGGTAATGAAAAACTGTTTTTT.

The CDR3 DNA reads as TGCGCCAGCAGAAGGACGGTGAACACTGAAGCTTTCTTT. Translated, it gives CASRRTVNTEAFF. This chain joins TRBV10-1 and TRBJ1-1; D unclear. The V end lost 6 bases, the J end lost 0 bases, and 8 bases lay between the germline ends. CDR3 length: 13 amino acids. CDR1 WNHNN and CDR2 SYGVQD come from the germline V gene (reference sequence).

The chain joins TRBV5-1 to TRBJ1-1, with 9 bases aligning to TRBD1. Germline values: CDR1 SGHRS, CDR2 YFSETQ. The CDR3 extends over 14 amino acids. V lost 0 bases, J lost 3 bases, and 0 bases stayed unmatched. Written as DNA, the CDR3 is TGCGCCAGCAGCTTGGGGACAGGGGACACTGAAGCTTTCTTT. Protein product: CASSLGTGDTEAFF.

The chain combines TRBV2 with TRBJ1-1, with D possibly being TRBD1 (5 bases). V gave up 5 bases and J gave up 0 bases, with 13 bases separating them. CDR3 length equals 15 residues. The germline gives CDR1 SNHLY, CDR2 FYNNEI. CDR3 DNA sequence: TGTGCCAGCAGTCCGGGACTGGGAATGAACACTGAAGCTTTCTTT. Protein product: CASSPGLGMNTEAFF.

This clone has more than one count but fewer than ten. This chain connects TRBV19 to TRBJ1-1; 10 bases match TRBD1. The J segment lost 6 bases and the V segment lost 3 bases, leaving 7 bases of the junction unmatched. The CDR3 consists of 15 residues. Germline-derived CDR1 and CDR2 are LNHDA and SQIVND (reference sequence). CDR3 bases: TGTGCCAGTAGTATGGGACAGGGGCGCAGGGCTGAAGCTTTCTTT. Amino acid sequence: CASSMGQGRRAEAFF.